This is a list of T cell receptor beta chains from one sample in a study of vaccination effects on CD4 cells after COVID-19. The antigens for these receptors are not known. Sequencing used immunoSEQ multiplex PCR; TCRdb keeps in-frame clones, though not all of them. The table shows 50,000 to 60,000 clones, with roughly 70% occurring only once. The starting material was CD4+ T cells from PBMCs cultured with SARS-CoV-2 spike peptides, obtained before COVID-19 vaccination. The receptors shown here come from a human donor who received a COVID-19 vaccine. The CDR3 runs from the conserved cysteine through the conserved F or W. Each record gives: J gene, V gene, D gene, clone size, CDR3 DNA, CDR3 protein. A D gene is named only where the DNA matches it firmly. Size tells how often a clone was seen (once, few, many) or the class of an expanded clone, and some rows leave it out.

j_gene: TRBJ2-7; v_gene: TRBV5-1; d_gene: NA; abundance: NA; CDR3nt: TGCGCCAGCAGCTTGGACAGAGAGCAGTACTTC; CDR3aa: CASSLDREQYF
j_gene: TRBJ2-7; v_gene: TRBV3-1/TRBV3-2; d_gene: NA; abundance: NA; CDR3nt: TGTGCCAGCAGCCAAAAAGGGGTCGGAGGGGCAGGTGAGCAGTACTTC; CDR3aa: CASSQKGVGGAGEQYF
j_gene: TRBJ2-7; v_gene: TRBV18; d_gene: NA; abundance: NA; CDR3nt: TGTGCCAGCTCACCCGACAGGTCGGAAACCTACGAGCAGTACTTC; CDR3aa: CASSPDRSETYEQYF
j_gene: TRBJ1-1; v_gene: TRBV6-6; d_gene: TRBD1; abundance: NA; CDR3nt: TGTGCCAGCAGTTACGGGACAGGCACTGAAGCTTTCTTT; CDR3aa: CASSYGTGTEAFF
j_gene: TRBJ2-1; v_gene: TRBV19; d_gene: NA; abundance: few; CDR3nt: TGTGCCACCCGGGAGCACAGGGGCCCTAACAATGAGCAGTTCTTC; CDR3aa: CATREHRGPNNEQFF
j_gene: TRBJ1-5; v_gene: TRBV27; d_gene: NA; abundance: NA; CDR3nt: TGTGCCAGCAGCCTGGGGCGGGGCAATCAGCCCCAGCATTTT; CDR3aa: CASSLGRGNQPQHF
j_gene: TRBJ1-5; v_gene: TRBV18; d_gene: NA; abundance: NA; CDR3nt: TGTGCCAGCTCATCAGCGCGCGGGGGGGCAGGTCAGCCCCAGCATTTT; CDR3aa: CASSSARGGAGQPQHF
j_gene: TRBJ1-1; v_gene: TRBV4-1; d_gene: NA; abundance: NA; CDR3nt: TGCGCCAGCAGCCAAGATCGGGTTGGGAACACTGAAGCTTTCTTT; CDR3aa: CASSQDRVGNTEAFF
j_gene: TRBJ1-4; v_gene: TRBV9; d_gene: NA; abundance: NA; CDR3nt: TGTGCCAGCAGCGTAGGATCGTTCGTCGGTGAAAAACTGTTTTTT; CDR3aa: CASSVGSFVGEKLFF
j_gene: TRBJ2-5; v_gene: TRBV5-1; d_gene: NA; abundance: NA; CDR3nt: TGCGCCAGCAGCTTACAAGAGACCCAGTACTTC; CDR3aa: CASSLQETQYF
j_gene: TRBJ1-1; v_gene: TRBV19; d_gene: NA; abundance: NA; CDR3nt: TGTGCCAGTAGTATAAGGGTGTACACTGAAGCTTTCTTT; CDR3aa: CASSIRVYTEAFF